These 28 T cell receptor beta chains came from one sample sequenced in a study of cytomegalovirus exposure and HLA in healthy donors. Both 60 Vbeta primers and 13 Jbeta primers went into the PCR. Clones were read by immunoSEQ multiplex PCR, and TCRdb kept only the in-frame ones, dropping some. The data show 100,000 to 150,000 clones, around 76% seen once. Sequencing input: PBMCs. These receptor sequences come from a man aged 50 to 60 in good health and CMV-seropositive.

CDR3: CASSLSARSLHF. The CDR3, as DNA: TGTGCCAGCAGCTTGTCAGCGCGATCCCTCCACTTT. The rearrangement uses TRBV5-8 and TRBJ1-6, with D unresolved. This CDR3 spans 12 amino acids. In germline, CDR1 is SGHTS, CDR2 YDEGEE. Trimming shortened V by 1 base and J by 14 bases, and 10 bases separated the two germline ends. The variable domain in full, completed from reference TRBV5-8 and TRBJ1-6, reads EAGVTQSPTHLIKTRGQQATLRCSPISGHTSVYWYQQALGLGLQFLLWYDEGEERNRGNFPPRFSGRQFPNYSSELNVNALELEDSALYLCASSLSARSLHFGNGTRLTVT.

This chain links TRBV15 with TRBJ2-3; TRBD2 might be the D (6 bases). The CDR3 consists of 16 residues. Trimming took off 1 base at V and 2 bases at J, with 13 bases between the two ends. Germline loops: CDR1 LNHNV, CDR2 YYDKDF (reference sequence). The CDR3 loop reads CATSRGEGTYTDTQYF. CDR3 nucleotides: TGTGCCACCAGCAGAGGGGAAGGGACTTACACAGATACGCAGTATTTT.

The CDR3 DNA reads as TGTGCCAGCAGTAGCGGACAGGGGATCTCTGGAAACACCATATATTTT. The encoded protein is CASSSGQGISGNTIYF. The chain employs TRBV6-6 and TRBJ1-3; 9 positions agree with TRBD1. V was pared by 5 bases and J by 0 bases, with 5 bases of the junction left unmatched. Per the germline V gene, CDR1 is MNHNY and CDR2 is SVGAGI (reference sequence). The CDR3 runs to 16 residues.

In the case of this clone: Other DNA sequences from this sample encode an identical CDR3 as well. The rearrangement joins TRBV5-1 to TRBJ2-7; D remains unclear. The CDR3 covers 13 residues. Between the trimmed V and J ends, which lost 0 bases and 1 base, there was a span of 5 bases. Germline V gene data show CDR1 as SGHRS and CDR2 as YFSETQ. CDR3 protein: CASSLASSYEQYF. The CDR3 bases are TGCGCCAGCAGCTTGGCCTCGTCCTACGAGCAGTACTTC.

This clone showed up just a few times. V usage is TRBV6-1 and J usage is TRBJ2-5, with 14 bases identical to TRBD2. The CDR3 extends over 17 amino acids. Germline-derived CDR1 and CDR2 are MNHNS and SASEGT. The junction had 9 bases not matched to a gene; V was cut back by 4 bases and J by 5 bases. Here the CDR3 reads CASSGGTSGRVGETQYF. DNA of the CDR3: TGTGCCAGCAGTGGCGGGACTAGCGGGAGAGTAGGGGAGACCCAGTACTTC.

This clone was detected only a few times. The chain links TRBV6-1 to TRBJ2-5; D is perhaps TRBD2 (6 bases). The CDR3 is 14 amino acids. Between the trimmed V and J ends, which lost 10 bases and 0 bases, there was a span of 15 bases. Germline assignment: CDR1 MNHNS and CDR2 SASEGT. The DNA for the CDR3 is TGTGCCATCAGGGCCCGGGGGAACCAAGAGACCCAGTACTTC. This encodes CAIRARGNQETQYF.

V is TRBV5-4 and J is TRBJ1-1; weak D call: TRBD1 (5 bases). CDR1 is SGHNT and CDR2 is YYREEE in the germline V gene (reference sequence). This CDR3 region has 17 residues. Between the trimmed V and J ends, which lost 3 bases and 4 bases, there was a span of 22 bases. CDR3 sequence (DNA): TGTGCCAGCAGCTCCGACGAGCACCAGGGCGGGGGCACTGAAGCTTTCTTT. This sequence encodes CASSSDEHQGGGTEAFF.

The chain joins TRBV28 to TRBJ2-3; a weak D match, TRBD1 (5 bases). Germline lookup yields CDR1 MDHEN and CDR2 SYDVKM. The CDR3 spans 13 residues. V was shortened by 6 bases and J by 4 bases, with 11 bases between the two germline ends. The CDR3 loop is CASRGPGPDTQYF. The DNA for the CDR3 is TGTGCCAGCAGGGGGCCCGGCCCAGATACGCAGTATTTT. The full variable domain, with the rest looked up from reference TRBV28 and TRBJ2-3, is DVKVTQSSRYLVKRTGEKVFLECVQDMDHENMFWYRQDPGLGLRLIYFSYDVKMKEKGDIPEGYSVSREKKERFSLILESASTNQTSMYLCASRGPGPDTQYFGPGTRLTVL.

J is TRBJ1-4 and V is TRBV2, with 9 bases matching TRBD1. The CDR3 has 14 residues. V lost 8 bases to trimming and J lost 15 bases; unmatched junction nucleotides: 16. Germline V gene data show CDR1 as SNHLY and CDR2 as FYNNEI. DNA for the CDR3: TGTGCCAGCGCTTTCTCGGGACAGGGAAATGTTTTGTTTTTT. Amino acids: CASAFSGQGNVLFF. Variable domain in full (rest from reference TRBV2 and TRBJ1-4): EPEVTQTPSHQVTQMGQEVILRCVPISNHLYFYWYRQILGQKVEFLVSFYNNEISEKSEIFDDQFSVERPDGSNFTLKIRSTKLEDSAMYFCASAFSGQGNVLFFGSGTQLSVL.

In this sample, this clone turned up once. The rearrangement links TRBV6-5 to TRBJ1-1, with D possibly matching TRBD1 (6 bases). The germline CDR1 and CDR2 sequences are MNHEY and SVGAGI. The V end lost 2 bases, the J end lost 5 bases, and 12 bases lay between the germline ends. CDR3 size: 14 residues. CDR3 sequence reads: CASSYDRSGTEAFF. In DNA form, the CDR3 reads TGTGCCAGCAGTTACGACAGGTCGGGGACTGAAGCTTTCTTT.

V is TRBV19 and J is TRBJ1-1; possibly TRBD1 for D (6 bases). Looked up from germline, CDR1 is LNHDA and CDR2 is SQIVND (reference sequence). The CDR3 has 13 residues. V gave up 7 bases and J gave up 2 bases, with 11 bases separating them. CDR3 in DNA: TGTGCCAGTATGACAGGACCTAACACTGAAGCTTTCTTT. Protein: CASMTGPNTEAFF.

This rearrangement joins TRBV4-1 to TRBJ1-1, with D perhaps TRBD1 (6 bases). Germline CDR1 is MGHRA and CDR2 is YSYEKL. Trimming stripped 0 bases from V and 5 bases from J, with 13 bases between. The CDR3 is made up of 15 amino acids. The CDR3 region is CASSQERGKMTEAFF. The CDR3 nucleotides read TGCGCCAGCAGCCAAGAGAGGGGGAAGATGACTGAAGCTTTCTTT.

V usage is TRBV29-1 and J usage is TRBJ2-2; D is possibly TRBD1 (5 bases). Trimming removed 3 bases from V and 6 bases from J, with 11 bases in between. The CDR3 has 13 residues. Looked up from germline, CDR1 is SQVTM and CDR2 is ANQGSEA. The CDR3 loop reads CSVEIRAAGELFF. The CDR3 bases are TGCAGCGTTGAGATCAGGGCGGCCGGGGAGCTGTTTTTT.

DNA for the CDR3: TGTGCCAGTAGTATTCTCACGGGGTATAGCAATCAGCCCCAGCATTTT. Its protein product is CASSILTGYSNQPQHF. This sequence joins TRBV19 and TRBJ1-5; no clear D gene. CDR3 length equals 16 residues. Germline values: CDR1 LNHDA, CDR2 SQIVND (reference sequence). V was trimmed by 3 bases and J by 0 bases, leaving 12 bases between them.

This clone appeared a few times. V usage is TRBV27 and J usage is TRBJ2-7; tentative D call: TRBD2 (5 bases). The CDR3 totals 13 residues. CDR1 MNHEY and CDR2 SMNVEV come from the germline V gene (reference sequence). V was clipped by 1 base and J by 6 bases, with 10 bases between them. CDR3 loop: CASSLLGVGEQYF. The DNA of the CDR3 is TGTGCCAGCAGTTTATTGGGAGTTGGCGAGCAGTACTTC.

The table lists this clone with a few counts. This chain links TRBV23-1 with TRBJ2-7; tentative D call: TRBD1 (6 bases). TRBV23-1 is an open reading frame whose function is uncertain. The CDR3 has 14 residues. The germline V and J ends were trimmed by 0 bases and 2 bases, with 8 bases remaining between them. CDR3 nucleotides: TGCGCCAGCAGTCAATCGGACAGAACCTACGAGCAGTACTTC. Amino acids: CASSQSDRTYEQYF.

The chain uses TRBV19 and TRBJ2-7, with 8 bases that match TRBD2. CDR3 length equals 15 residues. Germline V gene sequence: CDR1 LNHDA, CDR2 SQIVND (reference sequence). J gave up 2 bases and V 6 bases, and 9 bases lay outside the gene matches. In nucleotides, the CDR3 is TGTGCCAGTAGCCTCCCGGGGGGGGCGACCTACGAGCAGTACTTC. Translation gives CASSLPGGATYEQYF.

V is TRBV7-9 and J is TRBJ2-2; 7 bases match TRBD1. This CDR3 has 15 residues. Trimming took 1 base from V and 9 from J; bases not matched to a gene: 8. Germline V gives CDR1 SEHNR, CDR2 FQNEAQ (reference sequence). The CDR3 sequence: CASSLGGQFHRELFF. For the CDR3, the DNA is TGTGCCAGCAGCTTAGGGGGACAGTTCCACCGGGAGCTGTTTTTT.

This clone was picked up one time. V gene TRBV5-4 combines with J gene TRBJ2-2; D perhaps matches TRBD2 (6 bases). Trimming pared 0 bases from V and 7 bases from J, leaving 19 bases between. CDR3 length: 17 residues. Germline CDR1 is SGHNT and CDR2 is YYREEE (reference sequence). The CDR3 DNA sequence: TGTGCCAGCAGCTTGGAGCCCCAGCGGGCTGTCCTCGGGGAGCTGTTTTTT. Translation gives CASSLEPQRAVLGELFF.

The table lists this clone with a count of one. The gene calls are TRBV14 and TRBJ1-6; D remains unclear. The germline V and J ends were trimmed by 6 bases and 10 bases, with 13 bases remaining between them. Germline V gene data show CDR1 as SGHDN and CDR2 as FVKESK. The CDR3 spans 13 residues. The CDR3 coding sequence is TGTGCCAGCAGTAAACGGGCGGGGTCACCCCTCCACTTT. Residues: CASSKRAGSPLHF.

This clone has more than one count but fewer than ten. The V call is TRBV4-2, the J call TRBJ2-7, with D maybe TRBD1 (5 bases). In germline, CDR1 is LGHNA, CDR2 YNFKEQ. This CDR3 spans 11 amino acids. Trimming shortened V by 5 bases and J by 3 bases, and 5 bases separated the two germline ends. CDR3 nucleotides: TGTGCCAGCAGCGACAGCTACGAGCAGTACTTC. This codes for CASSDSYEQYF.

This clone has a handful of counts. V gene TRBV29-1 combines with J gene TRBJ2-5; 12 bases match TRBD2. The V segment lost 4 bases and the J segment 5 bases; nucleotides outside the gene matches: 5. CDR1 and CDR2 from the germline V gene are SQVTM and ANQGSEA. The CDR3 is made up of 14 amino acids. CDR3 loop: CSVVPSGGGETQYF. CDR3 bases: TGCAGCGTTGTGCCTAGCGGGGGGGGTGAGACCCAGTACTTC.

This clone has just one count. The V gene is TRBV5-6, the J gene TRBJ1-6; D not resolved. Germline CDR1 is SGHDT and CDR2 is YYEEEE. The CDR3 spans 13 residues. The V and J ends lost 4 bases and 7 bases respectively, with 9 bases between them. For the CDR3, the DNA is TGTGCCAGCAGCCCTCAGGAAAATTCACCCCTCCACTTT. Protein: CASSPQENSPLHF. The variable domain in full, completed from reference TRBV5-6 and TRBJ1-6, reads DAGVTQSPTHLIKTRGQQVTLRCSPKSGHDTVSWYQQALGQGPQFIFQYYEEEERQRGNFPDRFSGHQFPNYSSELNVNALLLGDSALYLCASSPQENSPLHFGNGTRLTVT.

This chain uses TRBV7-6 with TRBJ2-7, with 11 bases fitting TRBD2. Germline V gene lookup returns CDR1 SGHVS and CDR2 FNYEAQ. This CDR3 contains 16 residues. The trim removed 1 base at V and 4 bases at J, leaving 6 bases unmatched. CDR3 protein: CASSLGPSGGLYEQYF. CDR3 coding DNA: TGTGCCAGCAGCTTAGGGCCTAGCGGGGGGTTATACGAGCAGTACTTC.

The chain recombines TRBV5-1 with TRBJ2-1; TRBD2 agrees at 9 bases. The CDR3 spans 15 residues. Losses at the gene ends were 4 bases for V and 5 bases for J; bases not matched to a gene: 7. CDR1 SGHRS and CDR2 YFSETQ come from the germline V gene. In DNA form, the CDR3 reads TGCGCCAGCAGCCGTCCTAGCGGGATAGACAATGAGCAGTTCTTC. This translates into CASSRPSGIDNEQFF. The whole variable domain, filled in from reference TRBV5-1 and TRBJ2-1, reads KAGVTQTPRYLIKTRGQQVTLSCSPISGHRSVSWYQQTPGQGLQFLFEYFSETQRNKGNFPGRFSGRQFSNSRSEMNVSTLELGDSALYLCASSRPSGIDNEQFFGPGTRLTVL.

V and J are TRBV10-1 and TRBJ2-1, with TRBD1 matching over 7 bases. Germline V lookup: CDR1 WNHNN, CDR2 SYGVQD (reference sequence). CDR3 length equals 14 residues. V trimming: 5 bases; J trimming: 8 bases; junction bases outside the gene matches: 9. This chain's CDR3 is CASSLDRVGYEQFF. The CDR3 DNA reads TGCGCCAGCAGTCTCGACAGGGTGGGTTATGAGCAGTTCTTC.

This rearrangement joins TRBV6-5 to TRBJ2-5; unclear D gene. V dropped 6 bases and J dropped 1 base, with 9 bases sitting between them. This CDR3 region has 13 residues. Germline V CDR1 and CDR2: MNHEY, SVGAGI. This chain's CDR3 is CASRFPGQETQYF. The CDR3 nucleotides are TGTGCCAGCAGGTTTCCGGGCCAAGAGACCCAGTACTTC.

The chain uses TRBV28 and TRBJ2-7; D is possibly TRBD2 (5 bases). V was clipped by 4 bases and J by 12 bases, with 19 bases between them. Germline V lookup: CDR1 MDHEN, CDR2 SYDVKM. The CDR3 extends over 13 amino acids. The CDR3 sequence: CASSSIDGGPSYF. The CDR3 DNA sequence: TGTGCCAGCAGTTCGATTGACGGAGGCCCCTCGTACTTC.